This T cell receptor beta chain was documented in a study of cytotoxic CD8 clonotypes in ibrutinib-treated CLL. V lost 0 bases, J lost 3 bases, and 6 bases lay in between. In germline, CDR1 is SGDLS, CDR2 YYNGEE. The CDR3 contains 13 residues. The data were produced by immunoSEQ multiplex PCR, yet TCRdb's version contains in-frame clones alone and is incomplete. This table holds 100,000 to 150,000 clones, 70% to 90% found once. This clone was found a few times. The gene calls are TRBV9 and TRBJ1-2; D is perhaps TRBD1 (5 bases). The origin of this receptor is a human donor with chronic lymphocytic leukemia. Sequenced here: PBMCs, sampled after 24 months of ibrutinib treatment. CDR3 region: CASSVAGDYGYTF. CDR3 nucleotide sequence: TGTGCCAGCAGCGTAGCGGGGGACTATGGCTACACCTTC.